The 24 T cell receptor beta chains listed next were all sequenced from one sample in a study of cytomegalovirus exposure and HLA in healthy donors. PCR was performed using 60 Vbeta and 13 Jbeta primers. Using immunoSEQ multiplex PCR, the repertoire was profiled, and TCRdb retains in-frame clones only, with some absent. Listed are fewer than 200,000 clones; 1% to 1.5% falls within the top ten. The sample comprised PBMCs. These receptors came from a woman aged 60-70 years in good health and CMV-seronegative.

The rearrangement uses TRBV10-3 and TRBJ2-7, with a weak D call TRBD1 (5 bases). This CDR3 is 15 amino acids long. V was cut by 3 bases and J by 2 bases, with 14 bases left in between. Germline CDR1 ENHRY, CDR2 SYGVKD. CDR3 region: CAISERRGGPYEQYF. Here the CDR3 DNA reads TGTGCCATCAGTGAACGTAGGGGCGGCCCCTACGAGCAGTACTTC.

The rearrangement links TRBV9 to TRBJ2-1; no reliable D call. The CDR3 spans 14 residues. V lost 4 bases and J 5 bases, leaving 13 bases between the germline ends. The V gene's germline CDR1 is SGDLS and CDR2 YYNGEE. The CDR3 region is CASSSLTVDNEQFF. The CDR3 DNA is TGTGCCAGCAGCTCTCTGACTGTCGACAATGAGCAGTTCTTC.

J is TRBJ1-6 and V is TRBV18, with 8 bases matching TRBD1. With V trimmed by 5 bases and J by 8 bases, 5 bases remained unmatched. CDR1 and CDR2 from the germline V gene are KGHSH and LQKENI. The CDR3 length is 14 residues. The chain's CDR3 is CASSGQGMDSPLHF. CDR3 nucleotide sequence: TGTGCCAGCTCAGGACAGGGAATGGATTCACCCCTCCACTTT.

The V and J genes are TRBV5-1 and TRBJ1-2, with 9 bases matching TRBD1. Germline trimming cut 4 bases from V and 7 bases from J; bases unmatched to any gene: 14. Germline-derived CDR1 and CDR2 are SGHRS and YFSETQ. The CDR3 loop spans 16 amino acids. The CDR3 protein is CASSKKRQGVFSGYTF. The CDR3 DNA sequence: TGCGCCAGCAGCAAAAAAAGACAGGGGGTATTCTCTGGCTACACCTTC.

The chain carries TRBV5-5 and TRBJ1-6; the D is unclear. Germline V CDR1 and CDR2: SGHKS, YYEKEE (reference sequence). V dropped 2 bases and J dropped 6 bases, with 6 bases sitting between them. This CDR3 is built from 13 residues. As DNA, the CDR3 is TGTGCCAGCAGCTTTTCTTTTAATTCACCCCTCCACTTT. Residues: CASSFSFNSPLHF.

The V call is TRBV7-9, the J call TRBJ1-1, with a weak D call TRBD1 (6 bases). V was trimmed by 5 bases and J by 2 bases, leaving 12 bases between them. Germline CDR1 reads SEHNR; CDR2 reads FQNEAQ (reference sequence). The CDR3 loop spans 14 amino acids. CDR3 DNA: TGTGCCAGCAGCCAGGTGGACAGTAACACTGAAGCTTTCTTT. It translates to CASSQVDSNTEAFF. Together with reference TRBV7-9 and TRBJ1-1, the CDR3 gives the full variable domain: DTGVSQNPRHKITKRGQNVTFRCDPISEHNRLYWYRQTLGQGPEFLTYFQNEAQLEKSRLLSDRFSAERPKGSFSTLEIQRTEQGDSAMYLCASSQVDSNTEAFFGQGTRLTVV.

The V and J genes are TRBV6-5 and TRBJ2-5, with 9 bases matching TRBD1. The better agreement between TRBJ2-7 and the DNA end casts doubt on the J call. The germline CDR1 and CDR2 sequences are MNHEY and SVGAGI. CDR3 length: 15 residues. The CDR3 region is CASSTPLTGGHEQYF. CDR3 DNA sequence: TGTGCCAGCAGTACGCCCCTGACAGGGGGGCACGAGCAGTACTTC.

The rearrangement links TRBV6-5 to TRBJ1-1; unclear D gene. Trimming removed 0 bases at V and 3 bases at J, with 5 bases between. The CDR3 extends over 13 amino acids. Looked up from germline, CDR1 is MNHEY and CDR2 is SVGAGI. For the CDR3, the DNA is TGTGCCAGCAGTTACTCTAGAGACACTGAAGCTTTCTTT. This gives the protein CASSYSRDTEAFF.

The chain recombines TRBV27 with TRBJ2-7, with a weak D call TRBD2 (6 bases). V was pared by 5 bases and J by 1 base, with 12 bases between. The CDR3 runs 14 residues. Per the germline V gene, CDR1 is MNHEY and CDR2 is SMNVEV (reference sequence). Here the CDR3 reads CASSPRDWSYEQYF. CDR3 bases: TGTGCCAGCAGTCCCCGGGACTGGTCCTACGAGCAGTACTTC.

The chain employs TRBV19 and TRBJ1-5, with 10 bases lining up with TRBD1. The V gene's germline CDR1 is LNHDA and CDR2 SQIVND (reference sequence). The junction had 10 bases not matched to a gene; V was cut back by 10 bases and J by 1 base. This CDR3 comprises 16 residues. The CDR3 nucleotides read TGTGCCACCTCGACAGGGGGCTTAGGGAGCAATCAGCCCCAGCATTTT. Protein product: CATSTGGLGSNQPQHF.

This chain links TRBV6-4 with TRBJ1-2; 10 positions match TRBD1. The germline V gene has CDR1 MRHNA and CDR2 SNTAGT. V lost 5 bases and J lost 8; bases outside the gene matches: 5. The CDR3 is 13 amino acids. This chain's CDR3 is CASSPTGGGGYTF. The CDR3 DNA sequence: TGTGCCAGCAGTCCGACAGGGGGCGGAGGCTACACCTTC.

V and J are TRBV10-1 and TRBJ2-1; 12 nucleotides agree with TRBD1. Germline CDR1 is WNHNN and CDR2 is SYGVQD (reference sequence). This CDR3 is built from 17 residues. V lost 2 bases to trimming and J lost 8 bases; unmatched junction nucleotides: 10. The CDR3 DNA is TGCGCCAGCAGTGAGCAATCTCCGGGACAGGGGGCATATGAGCAGTTCTTC. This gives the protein CASSEQSPGQGAYEQFF.

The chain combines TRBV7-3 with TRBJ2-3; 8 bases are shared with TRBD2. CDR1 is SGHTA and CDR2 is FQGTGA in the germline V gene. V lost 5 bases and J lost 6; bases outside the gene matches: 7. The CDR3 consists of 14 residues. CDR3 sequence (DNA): TGTGCCAGCAGCAAAAGCGGGAGAGAGGATACGCAGTATTTT. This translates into CASSKSGREDTQYF.

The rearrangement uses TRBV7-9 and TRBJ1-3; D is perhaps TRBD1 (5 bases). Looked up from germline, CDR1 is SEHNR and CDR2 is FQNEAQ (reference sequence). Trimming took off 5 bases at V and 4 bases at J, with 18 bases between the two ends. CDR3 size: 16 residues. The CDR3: CASSPPRQLIGNTIYF. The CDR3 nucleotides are TGTGCCAGCAGCCCCCCCCGACAGCTGATAGGAAACACCATATATTTT.

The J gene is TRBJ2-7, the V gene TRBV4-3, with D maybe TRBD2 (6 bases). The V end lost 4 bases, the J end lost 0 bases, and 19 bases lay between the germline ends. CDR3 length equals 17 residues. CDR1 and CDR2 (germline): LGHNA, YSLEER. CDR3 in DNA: TGCGCCAGCAGCCCGAGAGAGGTTGCCGGGGGCTCCTACGAGCAGTACTTC. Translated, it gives CASSPREVAGGSYEQYF.

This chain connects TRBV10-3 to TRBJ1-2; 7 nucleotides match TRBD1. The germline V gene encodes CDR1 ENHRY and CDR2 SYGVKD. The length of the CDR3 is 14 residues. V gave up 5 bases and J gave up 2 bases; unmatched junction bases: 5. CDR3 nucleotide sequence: TGTGCCATCAGTCAGGGGGGAGGAAACTATGGCTACACCTTC. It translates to CAISQGGGNYGYTF.

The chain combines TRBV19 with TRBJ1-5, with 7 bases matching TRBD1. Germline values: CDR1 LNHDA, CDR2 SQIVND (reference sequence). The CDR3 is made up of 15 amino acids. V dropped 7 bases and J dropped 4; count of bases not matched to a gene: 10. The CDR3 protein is CASNNLGGRNQPQHF. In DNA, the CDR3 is TGTGCCAGTAACAATCTAGGGGGCAGGAATCAGCCCCAGCATTTT.

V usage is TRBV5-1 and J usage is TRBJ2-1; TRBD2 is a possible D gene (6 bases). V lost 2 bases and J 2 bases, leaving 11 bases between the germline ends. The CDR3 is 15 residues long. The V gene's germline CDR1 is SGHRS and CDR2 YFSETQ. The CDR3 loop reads CASSFTGETYNEQFF. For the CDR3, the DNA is TGCGCCAGCAGCTTCACGGGAGAAACCTACAATGAGCAGTTCTTC. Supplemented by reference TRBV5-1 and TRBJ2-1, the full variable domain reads KAGVTQTPRYLIKTRGQQVTLSCSPISGHRSVSWYQQTPGQGLQFLFEYFSETQRNKGNFPGRFSGRQFSNSRSEMNVSTLELGDSALYLCASSFTGETYNEQFFGPGTRLTVL.

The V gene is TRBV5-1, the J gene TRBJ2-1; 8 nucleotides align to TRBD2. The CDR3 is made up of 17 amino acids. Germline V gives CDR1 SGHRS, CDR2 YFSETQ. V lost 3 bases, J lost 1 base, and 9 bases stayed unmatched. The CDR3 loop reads CASSSSPSGGSYNEQFF. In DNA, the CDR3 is TGCGCCAGCAGCTCCAGCCCGAGCGGGGGATCCTACAATGAGCAGTTCTTC.

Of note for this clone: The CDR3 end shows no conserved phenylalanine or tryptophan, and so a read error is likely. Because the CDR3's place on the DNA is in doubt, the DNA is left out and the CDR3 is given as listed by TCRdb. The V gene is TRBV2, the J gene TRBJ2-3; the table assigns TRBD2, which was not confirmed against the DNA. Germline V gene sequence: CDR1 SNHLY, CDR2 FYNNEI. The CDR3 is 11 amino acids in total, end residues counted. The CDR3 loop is CASSPQPRLVL.

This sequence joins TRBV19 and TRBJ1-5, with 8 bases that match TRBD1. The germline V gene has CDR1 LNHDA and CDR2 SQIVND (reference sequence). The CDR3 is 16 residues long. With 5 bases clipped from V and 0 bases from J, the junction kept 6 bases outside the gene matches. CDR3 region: CASSGTGVYSNQPQHF. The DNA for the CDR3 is TGTGCCAGTAGTGGGACAGGAGTCTATAGCAATCAGCCCCAGCATTTT.

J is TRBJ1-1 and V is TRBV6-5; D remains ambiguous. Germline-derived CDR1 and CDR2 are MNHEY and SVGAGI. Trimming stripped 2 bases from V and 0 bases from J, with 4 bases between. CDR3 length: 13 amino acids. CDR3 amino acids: CASSYTMNTEAFF. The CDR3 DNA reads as TGTGCCAGCAGTTACACTATGAACACTGAAGCTTTCTTT.

CDR3 amino acids: CASSIDGGYEQFF. In nucleotides, the CDR3 is TGTGCCAGTAGTATAGATGGGGGGTATGAGCAGTTCTTC. The rearrangement links TRBV19 to TRBJ2-1, with D possibly TRBD2 on 6 matching bases. V lost 0 bases to trimming and J lost 8 bases, with 8 bases between them. This CDR3 contains 13 residues. CDR1 is LNHDA, CDR2 SQIVND, per germline (reference sequence).

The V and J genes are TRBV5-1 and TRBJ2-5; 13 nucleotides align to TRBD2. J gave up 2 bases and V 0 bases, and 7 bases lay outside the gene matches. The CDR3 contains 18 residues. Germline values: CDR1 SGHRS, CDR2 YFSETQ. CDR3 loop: CASSLGTSGGVGQETQYF. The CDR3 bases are TGCGCCAGCAGCTTGGGGACTAGCGGGGGCGTGGGGCAAGAGACCCAGTACTTC. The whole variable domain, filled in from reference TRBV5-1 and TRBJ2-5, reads KAGVTQTPRYLIKTRGQQVTLSCSPISGHRSVSWYQQTPGQGLQFLFEYFSETQRNKGNFPGRFSGRQFSNSRSEMNVSTLELGDSALYLCASSLGTSGGVGQETQYFGPGTRLLVL.